This T cell receptor beta chain came from a study of response to subunit inactivated influenza vaccine. Via MiXCR, TCRdb re-called the RT-PCR reads, giving one row per CDR3 protein. The sample yields about 650,000 distinct CDR3 sequences, 12% to 15% seen once. The clonotype comes from a middle-aged man who received an inactivated influenza vaccine. Here the sequenced sample was PBMCs from blood, taken less than 15 days before vaccination.

The CDR3 nucleotides are TGCAGCGTTGGGGCTAGCGGAGATACGCAGTATTTT. Protein: CSVGASGDTQYF. The gene calls are TRBV29-1 and TRBJ2-3; the match to TRBD2 covers 7 bases. This CDR3 region has 12 residues. V trimming: 4 bases; J trimming: 5 bases; junction bases outside the gene matches: 3. Germline CDR1 is SQVTM and CDR2 is ANQGSEA.